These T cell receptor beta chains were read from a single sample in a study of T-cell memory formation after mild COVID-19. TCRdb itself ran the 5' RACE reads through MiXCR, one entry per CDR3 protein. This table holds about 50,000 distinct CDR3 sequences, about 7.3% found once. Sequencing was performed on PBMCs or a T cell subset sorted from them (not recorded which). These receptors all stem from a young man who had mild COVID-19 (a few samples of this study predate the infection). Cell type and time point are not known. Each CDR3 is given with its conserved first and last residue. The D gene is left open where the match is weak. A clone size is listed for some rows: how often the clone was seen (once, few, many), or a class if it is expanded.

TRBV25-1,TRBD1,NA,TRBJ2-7,TGTGCCAGCGGAACAGGGGGCACCTACGAGCAGTACTTC,CASGTGGTYEQYF
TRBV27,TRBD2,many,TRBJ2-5,TGTGCCAGCAGTATAGGGACTAGCGGGGGGAGAGAGACCCAGTACTTC,CASSIGTSGGRETQYF
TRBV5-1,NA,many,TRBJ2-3,TGCGCCAGCAGCTTGGAAGGAGCGCAGTATTTT,CASSLEGAQYF
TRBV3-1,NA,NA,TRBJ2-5,TGTGCCAGCAGCCAAGTCAATAGACAAGAGACCCAGTACTTC,CASSQVNRQETQYF
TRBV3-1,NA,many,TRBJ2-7,TGTGCCAGCAGCCAAGACACCTTAAGGTCCCACGAGCAGTACTTC,CASSQDTLRSHEQYF
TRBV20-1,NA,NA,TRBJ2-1,TGCAGTGCTATTGGCGATGAGCAGTTCTTC,CSAIGDEQFF
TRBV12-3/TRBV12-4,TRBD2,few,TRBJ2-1,TGTGCCAGCAGTCTTAGCGGGGGGGCGGATGAGCAGTTCTTC,CASSLSGGADEQFF
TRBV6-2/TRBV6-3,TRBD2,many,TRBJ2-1,TGTGCCAGCAATAGCGGGGCGCCCTACAATGAGCAGTTCTTC,CASNSGAPYNEQFF
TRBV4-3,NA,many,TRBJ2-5,TGCGCCAGCAGCCGCTCAACAGGGTCAGAGACCCAGTACTTC,CASSRSTGSETQYF
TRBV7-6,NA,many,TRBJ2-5,TGTGCCAGCAGCTTAGGGACAAACCAAGAGACCCAGTACTTC,CASSLGTNQETQYF
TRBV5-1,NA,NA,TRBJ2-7,TGCGCCAGCAGCTTGGTTGGCGGGGACCGCGAGCAGTACTTC,CASSLVGGDREQYF
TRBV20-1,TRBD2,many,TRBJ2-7,TGCAGTGCTAGGGGACTAGCGGGGATATACGAGCAGTACTTC,CSARGLAGIYEQYF
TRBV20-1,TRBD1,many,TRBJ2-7,TGCAGTGCTGGACGACAGGGGGGTAACTACGAGCAGTACTTC,CSAGRQGGNYEQYF
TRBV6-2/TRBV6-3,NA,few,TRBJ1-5,TGTGCCAGCAGCCGACCCGGGACCGCGGTTAATCAGCCCCAGCATTTT,CASSRPGTAVNQPQHF
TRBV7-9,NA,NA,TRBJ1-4,TGTGCCAGCAGCTCTAGGGTGGGATTAAATGAAAAACTGTTTTTT,CASSSRVGLNEKLFF
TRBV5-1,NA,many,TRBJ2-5,TGCGCCAGCAGCTTGGGAGCTGGTCAAGAGACCCAGTACTTC,CASSLGAGQETQYF
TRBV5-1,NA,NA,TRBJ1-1,TGCGCCAGCAGCTTGGAAGAGGGGGCTGAAGCTTTCTTT,CASSLEEGAEAFF
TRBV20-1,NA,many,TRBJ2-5,TGCAGTGCTAGGGCAACACTCCAAGAGACCCAGTACTTC,CSARATLQETQYF
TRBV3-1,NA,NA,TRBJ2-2,TGTGCCAGCAGCCAAGGGGCGACCGGGGAGCTGTTTTTT,CASSQGATGELFF
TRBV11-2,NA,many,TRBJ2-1,TGTGCCAGCAGGCTCGGGGTCTACAATGAGCAGTTCTTC,CASRLGVYNEQFF
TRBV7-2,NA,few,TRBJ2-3,TGTGCCAGCAGCTTAGCGTGGCGGAGCCTAGGAGGGGATACGCAGTATTTT,CASSLAWRSLGGDTQYF
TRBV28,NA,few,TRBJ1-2,TGTGCCAGCAGTTTAACGGTTTCCCTTAAGGGCTACACCTTC,CASSLTVSLKGYTF
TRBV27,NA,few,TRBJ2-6,TGTGCCAGCAAGAGTTTCTCTGGGGCCAACGTCCTGACTTTC,CASKSFSGANVLTF
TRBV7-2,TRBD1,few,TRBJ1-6,TGTGCCAGCAGCTTCTCGGGGACAGGGGGGTGGTCACCCCTCCACTTT,CASSFSGTGGWSPLHF
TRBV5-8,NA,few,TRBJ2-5,TGTGCCAGCAGCCGCGGACGGCGGCTATTAGAGACCCAGTACTTC,CASSRGRRLLETQYF
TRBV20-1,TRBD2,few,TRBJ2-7,TGCAGTGCTAAGCACGAGCGGGGGGGCCTGTACGAGCAGTACTTC,CSAKHERGGLYEQYF
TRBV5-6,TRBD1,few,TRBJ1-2,TGTGCCAGCAGCTTCAGGACAGGGGGCCTCGGTGGCTACACCTTC,CASSFRTGGLGGYTF
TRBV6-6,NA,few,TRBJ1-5,TGTGCCAGCTGCGCCCGGGACAAGGATCAGCCCCAGCATTTT,CASCARDKDQPQHF
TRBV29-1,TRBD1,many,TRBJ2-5,TGCAGCGTTGAGGACTGGACAGGGGTAGAGACCCAGTACTTC,CSVEDWTGVETQYF
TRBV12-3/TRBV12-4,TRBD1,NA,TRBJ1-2,TGTGCCAGCAGTACAGGGGCTGGCTACACCTTC,CASSTGAGYTF
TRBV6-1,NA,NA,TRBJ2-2,TGTGCCAGCAGTGCTACACGGACGGCCGGGGAGCTGTTTTTT,CASSATRTAGELFF
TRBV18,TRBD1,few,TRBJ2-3,TGTGCCAGCTCTCCCGGGACAGAAGGGAATACGCAGTATTTT,CASSPGTEGNTQYF
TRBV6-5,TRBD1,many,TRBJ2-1,TGTGCCAGCAGTTACTCGGGGACAGAAGGCCGGTTCTTC,CASSYSGTEGRFF
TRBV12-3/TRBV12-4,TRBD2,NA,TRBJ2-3,TGTGCCAGCAGTTTGGGGGTAGCGGGGGCTAGCTACACAGATACGCAGTATTTT,CASSLGVAGASYTDTQYF
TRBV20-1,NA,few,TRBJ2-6,TGCAGTCTCCCAGTCTCTGGGGCCAACGTCCTGACTTTC,CSLPVSGANVLTF
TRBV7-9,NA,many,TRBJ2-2,TGTGCCAGCAGCTCCAAGCGGGCCCGGAACACCGGGGAGCTGTTTTTT,CASSSKRARNTGELFF
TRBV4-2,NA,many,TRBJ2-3,TGTGCCAGCAGCCAAGAGCAATTTAGGGGCACAGATACGCAGTATTTT,CASSQEQFRGTDTQYF
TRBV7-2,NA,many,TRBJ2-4,TGTGCCAGCAGCTCCCACAGGGTAGCCAAAAACATTCAGTACTTC,CASSSHRVAKNIQYF
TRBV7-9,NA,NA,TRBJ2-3,TGTGCCAGCAGCTTAGGAGTAAGGAAACGCACAGATACGCAGTATTTT,CASSLGVRKRTDTQYF
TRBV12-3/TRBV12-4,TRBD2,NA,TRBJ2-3,TGTGCCAGCAGTCTCGGGACTAGACCAGATACGCAGTATTTT,CASSLGTRPDTQYF
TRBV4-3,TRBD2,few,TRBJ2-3,TGCGCCAGCAGCCAAGACCCTAGCGGGGGTAGCACAGATACGCAGTATTTT,CASSQDPSGGSTDTQYF
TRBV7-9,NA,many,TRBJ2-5,TGTGCCAGCAGCCTGTACCAAGAGACCCAGTACTTC,CASSLYQETQYF
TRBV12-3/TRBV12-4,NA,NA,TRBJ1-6,TGTGCCAGCAGTAGGGGCCGAGGGAATTCACCCCTCCACTTT,CASSRGRGNSPLHF
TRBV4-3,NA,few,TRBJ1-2,NA,CASSPLVGAGTTF
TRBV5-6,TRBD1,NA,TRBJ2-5,TGTGCCAGCAGCTTTTTAGGGACAGGGGGGGAGGGCCAGTACTTC,CASSFLGTGGEGQYF
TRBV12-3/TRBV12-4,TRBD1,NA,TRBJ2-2,TGTGCCAGCAGTGGCGGACAGGGGAACGGGGAGCTGTTTTTT,CASSGGQGNGELFF
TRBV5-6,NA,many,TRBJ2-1,TGTGCCAGCAGCTTGGGGTGGAGGAACGGCTACAATGAGCAGTTCTTC,CASSLGWRNGYNEQFF